This passage covers 25 T cell receptor beta chains from one sample sequenced in a study of identifying expanded T cells in peripheral blood. Using immunoSEQ multiplex PCR, the repertoire was profiled, and TCRdb retains in-frame clones only, with some absent. The repertoire has more than 45,000 clones, over 80% of them found once; the top ten carry 17%. The source material was blood. All receptors come from a person aged 18 to 75 in good health.

J is TRBJ2-2 and V is TRBV5-1, with D possibly TRBD1 on 5 matching bases. Germline-derived CDR1 and CDR2 are SGHRS and YFSETQ. V gave up 2 bases and J gave up 1 base, with 6 bases separating them. The CDR3 length is 14 residues. CDR3: CASSFQGNTGELFF. CDR3 nucleotide sequence: TGCGCCAGCAGCTTTCAGGGGAACACCGGGGAGCTGTTTTTT.

The table lists this clone with a count of one. The chain couples TRBV29-1 to TRBJ2-7; TRBD1 matches at 8 bases. V was pared by 0 bases and J by 2 bases, with 9 bases of the junction left unmatched. The CDR3 runs 16 residues. Per germline, CDR1 SQVTM and CDR2 ANQGSEA. The DNA of the CDR3 is TGCAGCGTTGAAGATAGTGCCGGGACAGGACCCTACGAGCAGTACTTC. It is translated as CSVEDSAGTGPYEQYF.

The J gene is TRBJ2-1, the V gene TRBV4-3, with 13 bases aligning to TRBD2. CDR1 and CDR2 from the germline V gene are LGHNA and YSLEER. The length of the CDR3 is 16 residues. Trimming at V came to 4 bases and at J to 6 bases, leaving 6 bases not matched to a gene. This CDR3 reads CASSLGLAGQGNEQFF. Written as DNA, the CDR3 is TGCGCCAGCAGCCTGGGACTAGCGGGACAGGGCAATGAGCAGTTCTTC.

The gene calls are TRBV7-8 and TRBJ2-7; D is unresolved. The ends were cut back, 1 base at V and 6 bases at J, with 7 bases in the middle. Germline V gene lookup returns CDR1 SGHVS and CDR2 FQNEAQ. The CDR3 extends over 12 amino acids. The CDR3 bases are TGTGCCAGCAGCTTAGGAGGCCTCGAGCAGTACGTC. It yields the protein CASSLGGLEQYV.

The V and J genes are TRBV7-3 and TRBJ2-7, with D tentatively TRBD1 (6 bases). Germline CDR1 is SGHTA and CDR2 is FQGTGA. This CDR3 comprises 15 residues. V was clipped by 4 bases and J by 2 bases, with 15 bases between them. The CDR3 is CASSSDRRRPYEQYF. CDR3 DNA sequence: TGTGCCAGCAGCTCCGACAGGAGAAGACCCTACGAGCAGTACTTC.

The chain carries TRBV7-8 and TRBJ2-5; TRBD2 agrees at 13 bases. With V trimmed by 4 bases and J by 3 bases, 2 bases remained unmatched. Germline V gene lookup returns CDR1 SGHVS and CDR2 FQNEAQ. This CDR3 is built from 15 residues. The CDR3 reads CASSSTSGGEETQYF. The CDR3 DNA reads as TGTGCCAGCAGCTCCACTAGCGGGGGGGAAGAGACCCAGTACTTC. Variable domain in full (rest from reference TRBV7-8 and TRBJ2-5): GAGVSQSPRYKVAKRGQDVALRCDPISGHVSLFWYQQALGQGPEFLTYFQNEAQLDKSGLPSDRFFAERPEGSVSTLKIQRTQQEDSAVYLCASSSTSGGEETQYFGPGTRLLVL.

The V gene is TRBV11-3, the J gene TRBJ2-1; 7 bases map to TRBD2. Trimming at V came to 7 bases and at J to 7 bases, leaving 13 bases not matched to a gene. CDR1 is SGHNT, CDR2 YENEEA, per germline. The CDR3 is 15 residues long. The CDR3 nucleotides are TGTGCCAGCACCGAGATTCGAGGGAGGGCGAATGAGCAGTTCTTC. Amino acids: CASTEIRGRANEQFF.

J is TRBJ2-6 and V is TRBV10-1; the D is unclear. Trimming left V 5 bases short and J 5 bases short, with 22 bases between. The CDR3 runs to 18 residues. Germline values: CDR1 WNHNN, CDR2 SYGVQD (reference sequence). The CDR3 sequence: CASSSVAIAQSRANVLTF. DNA of the CDR3: TGCGCCAGCAGTTCAGTGGCGATCGCACAAAGTCGGGCCAACGTCCTGACTTTC.

The chain couples TRBV11-2 to TRBJ2-5; D is unresolved. Per the germline V gene, CDR1 is SGHAT and CDR2 is FQNNGV. Trimming took 5 bases from V and 6 from J, leaving 16 bases between them. The CDR3 covers 14 residues. CDR3 region: CASSPPPTSKTQYF. The CDR3 DNA follows: TGTGCCAGCAGCCCCCCCCCGACAAGTAAGACCCAGTACTTC.

V gene TRBV9 combines with J gene TRBJ2-1, with D possibly matching TRBD2 (6 bases). This CDR3 has 13 residues. Germline CDR1 and CDR2: SGDLS and YYNGEE. V lost 4 bases and J 5 bases, leaving 10 bases between the germline ends. The CDR3 sequence: CASSNGRDNEQFF. CDR3 DNA: TGTGCCAGCAGCAACGGGAGAGACAATGAGCAGTTCTTC.

V gene TRBV21-1 combines with J gene TRBJ2-5; the table's D call of TRBD2 was not tested on the DNA. TRBV21-1 is flagged as a pseudogene. This CDR3 is 14 amino acids long. The DNA for the CDR3 is TGTGCCAGCAGCCAAACGAGGAGCAGCGGGCCCCAGTACTTC. This codes for CASSQTRSSGPQYF.

The chain links TRBV2 to TRBJ1-1, with D possibly TRBD1 on 6 matching bases. Trimming removed 10 bases at V and 4 bases at J, with 19 bases between. CDR3 size: 14 residues. Germline CDR1 and CDR2: SNHLY and FYNNEI. The CDR3 nucleotides read TGTGCCACTGGGGGGCTAGGGGCCAGCACTGAAGCTTTCTTT. This codes for CATGGLGASTEAFF.

CDR3 nucleotide sequence: TGTGCCAGCAGTCCGGGACAGTTCTATGGCTACACCTTC. Protein product: CASSPGQFYGYTF. This chain uses TRBV27 with TRBJ1-2; 7 bases line up with TRBD1. J gave up 4 bases and V 5 bases, and 4 bases lay outside the gene matches. The CDR3 is 13 amino acids. Germline CDR1 and CDR2: MNHEY and SMNVEV (reference sequence).

The chain couples TRBV5-1 to TRBJ1-3; D remains ambiguous. V was shortened by 1 base and J by 4 bases, with 15 bases between the two germline ends. Germline values: CDR1 SGHRS, CDR2 YFSETQ. This CDR3 region has 16 residues. The CDR3 DNA reads TGCGCCAGCAGCTTGACTCGGAACGCGGCGGGAAACACCATATATTTT. It is translated as CASSLTRNAAGNTIYF.

The chain uses TRBV18 and TRBJ1-1, with D possibly TRBD1 on 5 matching bases. This CDR3 is 14 amino acids long. V lost 3 bases to trimming and J lost 4 bases, with 12 bases between them. Germline V gene lookup returns CDR1 KGHSH and CDR2 LQKENI. In DNA form, the CDR3 reads TGTGCCAGCTCACCTATCGGGGCCGTCACTGAAGCTTTCTTT. Protein product: CASSPIGAVTEAFF.

The gene calls are TRBV21-1 and TRBJ2-3; the tabulated D call, TRBD2, remains unverified against the DNA. TRBV21-1 is described as a pseudogene. The length of the CDR3 is 18 residues. CDR3 sequence reads: CASSKGCVLGGGTDTQYF. CDR3 nucleotides: TGTGCCAGCAGCAAAGGCTGCGTGTTGGGAGGCGGTACAGATACGCAGTATTTT.

J is TRBJ1-1 and V is TRBV5-1, with unresolved D. This CDR3 contains 14 residues. V lost 0 bases to trimming and J lost 2 bases, with 8 bases between them. Looked up from germline, CDR1 is SGHRS and CDR2 is YFSETQ. In nucleotides, the CDR3 is TGCGCCAGCAGCTTGGGTGGAGACAACACTGAAGCTTTCTTT. This codes for CASSLGGDNTEAFF.

This rearrangement joins TRBV7-2 to TRBJ2-7; D not resolved. Germline lookup yields CDR1 SGHTA and CDR2 FQGNSA. This CDR3 is built from 11 residues. Trimming pared 4 bases from V and 2 bases from J, leaving 3 bases between. The CDR3: CASSSTYEQYF. CDR3 nucleotides: TGTGCCAGCAGCTCGACCTACGAGCAGTACTTC. Full variable domain (missing parts from reference TRBV7-2 and TRBJ2-7): GAGVSQSPSNKVTEKGKDVELRCDPISGHTALYWYRQSLGQGLEFLIYFQGNSAPDKSGLPSDRFSAERTGGSVSTLTIQRTQQEDSAVYLCASSSTYEQYFGPGTRLTVT.

The chain couples TRBV9 to TRBJ1-5; D call uncertain. With 0 bases removed from V and 3 bases from J, the gap between germline ends came to 4 bases. The CDR3 totals 13 residues. Germline V lookup: CDR1 SGDLS, CDR2 YYNGEE. The CDR3 sequence is CASSVGPNQPQHF. CDR3 DNA sequence: TGTGCCAGCAGCGTAGGACCCAATCAGCCCCAGCATTTT.

This chain joins TRBV2 and TRBJ2-2; 11 positions match TRBD2. The germline CDR1 and CDR2 sequences are SNHLY and FYNNEI. This CDR3 is 18 amino acids long. V trimming: 0 bases; J trimming: 6 bases; junction bases outside the gene matches: 9. The CDR3 loop is CASSEALRLAGQSGELFF. The CDR3 bases are TGTGCCAGCAGTGAAGCGCTTCGACTAGCGGGACAGTCCGGGGAGCTGTTTTTT.

The chain joins TRBV4-2 to TRBJ1-4; D is unclear. Trimming pared 1 base from V and 5 bases from J, leaving 14 bases between. Germline CDR1 reads LGHNA; CDR2 reads YNFKEQ. CDR3 length: 16 amino acids. The DNA of the CDR3 is TGTGCCAGCAGCCAAGGTCTGGGTCAGATAAATGAAAAACTGTTTTTT. Translating gives CASSQGLGQINEKLFF.

This chain links TRBV21-1 with TRBJ2-7; TRBD1 reflects the table's D call only, with no check against the DNA. TRBV21-1 is tagged as a pseudogene. The CDR3 totals 16 residues. CDR3 in amino acids: CASSKVPGQGTYEQYF. CDR3 in DNA: TGTGCCAGCAGCAAAGTACCGGGACAGGGGACCTACGAGCAGTACTTC.

This clone was recorded once. The chain recombines TRBV7-2 with TRBJ2-2; D perhaps matches TRBD2 (6 bases). V shed 5 bases and J shed 0 bases, with 16 bases lying between them. The germline V gene has CDR1 SGHTA and CDR2 FQGNSA. The CDR3 consists of 17 residues. The CDR3 spells CASSQSRASANTGELFF. CDR3 nucleotide sequence: TGTGCCAGCAGCCAAAGTCGGGCTAGCGCGAACACCGGGGAGCTGTTTTTT.

V and J are TRBV19 and TRBJ1-1, with TRBD1 matching 7 bases. V trimming: 4 bases; J trimming: 0 bases; junction bases outside the gene matches: 8. There are 16 residues in the CDR3. Per germline, CDR1 LNHDA and CDR2 SQIVND (reference sequence). The CDR3 protein is CASSTFMTGLNTEAFF. The CDR3 coding sequence is TGTGCCAGTAGTACTTTTATGACAGGGTTGAACACTGAAGCTTTCTTT.

This clone is a singleton in its sample. The chain carries TRBV29-1 and TRBJ1-2; weak D call: TRBD1 (5 bases). CDR1 SQVTM and CDR2 ANQGSEA come from the germline V gene. Deletions cut 3 bases from V and 6 bases from J, with 14 bases between. The CDR3 covers 13 residues. The DNA for the CDR3 is TGCAGCGTTGACATGACTTGGGGGGATGGCTACACCTTC. As protein: CSVDMTWGDGYTF.